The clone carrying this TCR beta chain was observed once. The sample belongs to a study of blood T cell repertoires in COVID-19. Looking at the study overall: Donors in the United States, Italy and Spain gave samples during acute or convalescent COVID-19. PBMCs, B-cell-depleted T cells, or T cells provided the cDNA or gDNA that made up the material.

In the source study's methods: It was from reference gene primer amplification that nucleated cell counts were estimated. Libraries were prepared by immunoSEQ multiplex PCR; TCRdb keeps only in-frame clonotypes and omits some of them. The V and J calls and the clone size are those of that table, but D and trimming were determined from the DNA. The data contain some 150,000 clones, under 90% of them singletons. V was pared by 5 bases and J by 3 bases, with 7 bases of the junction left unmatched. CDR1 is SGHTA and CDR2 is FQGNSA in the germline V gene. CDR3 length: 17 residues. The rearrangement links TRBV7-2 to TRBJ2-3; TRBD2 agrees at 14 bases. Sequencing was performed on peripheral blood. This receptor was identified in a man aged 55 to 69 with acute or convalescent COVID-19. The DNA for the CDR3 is TGTGCCAGCAGCATAGGGACTAGCGGGAGAGGGACAGATACGCAGTATTTT. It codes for CASSIGTSGRGTDTQYF.